These 28 T cell receptor beta chains were sequenced from one sample in a study of T cells in Graves' hyperthyroidism and ophthalmopathy. RNA transcripts provided the source from which TCR beta CDR3 regions were amplified. Carried out on the TCR CDR3, a first-round RT-PCR used the HTBI primer set. TCRdb analysed the multiplex PCR reads with MiXCR anew, one entry per CDR3 protein. The table includes 500,000 to 800,000 distinct CDR3 sequences, 45% detected once. The specimen was peripheral blood or thyroid tissue (not recorded which). The source is an adult man with Graves' disease, either hyperthyroidism or ophthalmopathy (not recorded which).

The chain carries TRBV12-3 or TRBV12-4 and TRBJ2-5; 8 bases align to TRBD2. This CDR3 spans 15 amino acids. With V trimmed by 3 bases and J by 6 bases, 9 bases remained unmatched. The CDR3 DNA is TGTGCCAGCAGTTTTTCGGTGCCGGGGGGGCAGACCCAGTACTTC. It yields the protein CASSFSVPGGQTQYF.

The chain has TRBV6-5 and TRBJ2-5, with D unclear. There are 14 residues in the CDR3. CDR1 and CDR2 from the germline V gene are MNHEY and SVGAGI. Between the trimmed V and J ends, which lost 5 bases and 2 bases, there was a span of 12 bases. CDR3 region: CASSQLGLQETQYF. Here the CDR3 DNA reads TGTGCCAGCAGTCAGTTGGGGTTACAAGAGACCCAGTACTTC.

The V and J genes are TRBV20-1 and TRBJ1-5; 7 nucleotides align to TRBD1. J gave up 7 bases and V 3 bases, and 12 bases lay outside the gene matches. The CDR3 contains 15 residues. The V gene's germline CDR1 is DFQATT and CDR2 SNEGSKA (reference sequence). The CDR3 is CSASPRTGERQPQHF. The CDR3 DNA follows: TGCAGTGCTAGCCCTCGAACAGGGGAAAGGCAGCCCCAGCATTTT.

This clonotype occurred many times. J is TRBJ1-4 and V is TRBV10-2; tentative D call: TRBD1 (6 bases). Trimming pared 10 bases from V and 1 base from J, leaving 10 bases between. CDR1 is WSHSY and CDR2 is SAAADI in the germline V gene. This CDR3 has 13 residues. The CDR3 DNA follows: TGCGCCACCTCGACAGGAACTAATGAAAAACTGTTTTTT. Protein product: CATSTGTNEKLFF.

This clonotype has at least ten counts. This rearrangement joins TRBV29-1 to TRBJ1-1; TRBD1 aligns across 9 bases. Per germline, CDR1 SQVTM and CDR2 ANQGSEA. J was trimmed by 3 bases and V by 7 bases; bases with no gene match: 12. CDR3 length: 15 amino acids. Here the CDR3 reads CSAQGDREAHTEAFF. The CDR3 DNA reads as TGCAGCGCGCAGGGGGACAGGGAGGCGCACACTGAAGCTTTCTTT.

A note on this clonotype: An end of the junction differs from the germline gene, which may be a read error. The chain carries TRBV7-2 and TRBJ2-7; D is uncertain. The V gene's germline CDR1 is SGHTA and CDR2 FQGNSA. CDR3 length equals 13 residues. CDR3 region: CASSLVEPDEHYF. CDR3 coding DNA: TGTGCCAGCAGCTTAGTCGAGCCTGATGAGCACTACTTC.

The genes are TRBV2 and TRBJ1-4, with D possibly matching TRBD1 (5 bases). Looked up from germline, CDR1 is SNHLY and CDR2 is FYNNEI. The CDR3 spans 16 residues. Trimming pared 0 bases from V and 7 bases from J, leaving 15 bases between. CDR3 nucleotides: TGTGCCAGCAGTGAAGCTACCGGGGGGATAACTGAAAAACTGTTTTTT. As protein: CASSEATGGITEKLFF.

The chain carries TRBV6-5 and TRBJ1-1; D is undetermined. V lost 0 bases, J lost 7 bases, and 6 bases lay in between. Germline assignment: CDR1 MNHEY and CDR2 SVGAGI. This CDR3 is 12 amino acids long. The CDR3 DNA sequence: TGTGCCAGCAGTTACTCCGAGGGTGAAGCTTTCTTT. It is translated as CASSYSEGEAFF.

Details on this clonotype: Given a much more abundant clone one base away, this may be a read error. This rearrangement joins TRBV2 to TRBJ1-1; TRBD1 is a possible D gene (5 bases). The CDR3 has 14 residues. Germline V gives CDR1 SNHLY, CDR2 FYNNEI. The V gene lost 7 bases and the J gene lost 5 bases, with 17 bases spanning the gap. The CDR3 DNA sequence: TGTGCCAGCAAGGTAGACTCAGGGTTGACTGAAGCTTTCTTT. It specifies CASKVDSGLTEAFF.

The chain recombines TRBV7-2 with TRBJ1-1; D gene unclear. The germline gives CDR1 SGHTA, CDR2 FQGNSA. Trimming took off 5 bases at V and 5 bases at J, with 9 bases between the two ends. CDR3 length: 12 amino acids. The CDR3 sequence: CASSRLETEAFF. The CDR3 coding sequence is TGTGCCAGCAGCCGTCTCGAGACTGAAGCTTTCTTT.

This clonotype turned up a few times. The gene calls are TRBV20-1 and TRBJ1-1, with D unresolved. The CDR3 is 11 amino acids. V was pared by 0 bases and J by 7 bases, with 6 bases between. The germline CDR1 and CDR2 sequences are DFQATT and SNEGSKA (reference sequence). The chain's CDR3 is CSAREGIEAFF. The DNA of the CDR3 is TGCAGTGCTAGAGAAGGTATTGAAGCTTTCTTT.

A note on this clonotype: A much larger clonotype is one base distant, so this may be a read error. The chain recombines TRBV10-3 with TRBJ2-5, with D hard to call. Per germline, CDR1 ENHRY and CDR2 SYGVKD. The CDR3 has 14 residues. Trimming left V 5 bases short and J 1 base short, with 11 bases between. Written as DNA, the CDR3 is TGTGCCATCAGTTATGGGCTCGCCCAAGAGACCCAGTACTTC. Amino acids: CAISYGLAQETQYF.

About this clonotype: The limits of the CDR3 on the DNA are not certain, so only TCRdb's listed CDR3 is given. The chain couples TRBV29-1 to TRBJ1-2; the table's TRBD1 call for D was not verified on the DNA. 11 amino acids form the CDR3, both terminal residues included. Germline lookup yields CDR1 SQVTM and CDR2 ANQGSEA. CDR3 loop: CSVVAGGAITF.

CDR3 sequence (DNA): TGCGCCAGCAGCTTGGTTAGCGGGATGTTTAACGAGCAGTACTTC. It is translated as CASSLVSGMFNEQYF. V and J are TRBV5-1 and TRBJ2-7; 8 bases map to TRBD2. After removal of 0 bases from V and 5 bases from J, the junction contained 7 bases not matched to a gene. The germline V gene has CDR1 SGHRS and CDR2 YFSETQ. There are 15 residues in the CDR3.

This clonotype was observed a handful of times. The CDR3 DNA reads as TGTGCCAGTAGTATACAAGTATACTCTGGAAACACCATATATTTT. It encodes CASSIQVYSGNTIYF. The rearrangement links TRBV19 to TRBJ1-3, with D unresolved. Germline V gene sequence: CDR1 LNHDA, CDR2 SQIVND (reference sequence). V lost 2 bases and J lost 0, with 8 bases in between. The CDR3 extends over 15 amino acids. Complete variable domain (other parts from reference TRBV19 and TRBJ1-3): DGGITQSPKYLFRKEGQNVTLSCEQNLNHDAMYWYRQDPGQGLRLIYYSQIVNDFQKGDIAEGYSVSREKKESFPLTVTSAQKNPTAFYLCASSIQVYSGNTIYFGEGSWLTVV.

This clonotype turned up a few times. The rearrangement uses TRBV20-1 and TRBJ1-2; D gene unclear. The CDR3 loop spans 15 amino acids. The V and J ends lost 3 bases and 0 bases respectively, with 14 bases between them. CDR1 DFQATT and CDR2 SNEGSKA come from the germline V gene (reference sequence). The CDR3 nucleotides are TGCAGTGCTAGTCTCTTGGTGTGGACTAACTATGGCTACACCTTC. It codes for CSASLLVWTNYGYTF.

This sequence joins TRBV29-1 and TRBJ1-1, with D tentatively TRBD1 (5 bases). The CDR3 is 14 residues long. The V and J ends lost 6 bases and 1 base respectively, with 15 bases between them. Germline values: CDR1 SQVTM, CDR2 ANQGSEA. CDR3: CSVYGTTGNTEAFF. In DNA, the CDR3 is TGCAGCGTGTACGGAACCACAGGGAACACTGAAGCTTTCTTT. Supplemented by reference TRBV29-1 and TRBJ1-1, the full variable domain reads SAVISQKPSRDICQRGTSLTIQCQVDSQVTMMFWYRQQPGQSLTLIATANQGSEATYESGFVIDKFPISRPNLTFSTLTVSNMSPEDSSIYLCSVYGTTGNTEAFFGQGTRLTVV.

The chain employs TRBV5-1 and TRBJ1-3; no reliable D call. This CDR3 has 13 residues. V was pared by 6 bases and J by 0 bases, with 7 bases between. In germline, CDR1 is SGHRS, CDR2 YFSETQ. The CDR3 DNA reads TGCGCCAGCAAACACCCCTCTGGAAACACCATATATTTT. The encoded protein is CASKHPSGNTIYF.

This clonotype has a count of ten or more. The chain combines TRBV7-8 with TRBJ1-2; no clear D. The length of the CDR3 is 15 residues. Germline V lookup: CDR1 SGHVS, CDR2 FQNEAQ. V lost 1 base and J 0 bases, leaving 9 bases between the germline ends. This CDR3 is CASSLGVGSNYGYTF. The CDR3 DNA reads as TGTGCCAGCAGCTTAGGCGTCGGATCTAACTATGGCTACACCTTC.

The chain couples TRBV15 to TRBJ2-7; 11 bases are shared with TRBD2. Germline CDR1 is LNHNV and CDR2 is YYDKDF (reference sequence). The CDR3 consists of 15 residues. Unmatched junction bases numbered 1, after V lost 1 base and J lost 2 bases. The CDR3 region is CATSRGLAGTYEQYF. In nucleotides, the CDR3 is TGTGCCACCAGCAGAGGACTAGCGGGGACCTACGAGCAGTACTTC.

This clonotype was seen only a few times. J is TRBJ1-2 and V is TRBV7-9, with TRBD1 as a possible D gene (6 bases). The germline V and J ends were trimmed by 5 bases and 1 base, with 11 bases remaining between them. CDR1 SEHNR and CDR2 FQNEAQ come from the germline V gene (reference sequence). This CDR3 comprises 14 residues. This CDR3 reads CASSQAGDNYGYTF. The CDR3 DNA is TGTGCCAGCAGCCAAGCAGGGGATAACTATGGCTACACCTTC. The full variable domain, with the rest looked up from reference TRBV7-9 and TRBJ1-2, is DTGVSQNPRHKITKRGQNVTFRCDPISEHNRLYWYRQTLGQGPEFLTYFQNEAQLEKSRLLSDRFSAERPKGSFSTLEIQRTEQGDSAMYLCASSQAGDNYGYTFGSGTRLTVV.

In the case of this clonotype: A read error likely explains this, since a far larger clone differs by one base. This chain connects TRBV10-2 to TRBJ2-5; D is uncertain. V was cut by 4 bases and J by 5 bases, with 11 bases left in between. CDR3 length equals 13 residues. CDR1 and CDR2 (germline): WSHSY, SAAADI. DNA of the CDR3: TGCGCCAGCAGTGGTACAGCCCACGAGACCCAGTACTTC. Residues: CASSGTAHETQYF.

V is TRBV2 and J is TRBJ1-5; 7 positions match TRBD1. V shed 8 bases and J 3 bases; nucleotides not matched to a gene: 13. This CDR3 is 16 amino acids long. From germline, CDR1 is SNHLY and CDR2 FYNNEI. The CDR3 spells CASLALNGQANQPQHF. CDR3 sequence (DNA): TGTGCCAGCTTGGCCCTAAATGGACAGGCCAATCAGCCCCAGCATTTT.

Concerning this clonotype itself: With a much larger clone just one base away, this may be a read error. The chain combines TRBV20-1 with TRBJ2-5; weak D call: TRBD2 (6 bases). V shed 0 bases and J shed 14 bases, with 19 bases lying between them. CDR1 and CDR2 from the germline V gene are DFQATT and SNEGSKA (reference sequence). CDR3 length: 13 residues. The CDR3 here is CSARDGGAGTRYF. CDR3 in DNA: TGCAGTGCTAGAGATGGGGGTGCGGGGACCCGCTACTTC.

A note on this clonotype: No conserved phenylalanine or tryptophan is present at the end of the CDR3, so a read error is the likely explanation. The V call is TRBV20-1, the J call TRBJ1-5; D possibly corresponds to TRBD1 (6 bases). Looked up from germline, CDR1 is DFQATT and CDR2 is SNEGSKA (reference sequence). The ends were cut back, 1 base at V and 6 bases at J, with 13 bases in the middle. The CDR3 consists of 14 residues. The CDR3, as DNA: TGCAGTGCTAGAGTACAGGGAACCAGTCAGCCCCAGCATCTT. Translation: CSARVQGTSQPQHL.

This clonotype has a count of ten or more. The CDR3 sequence is CATSRAGLAGGYEQYF. The CDR3 nucleotides read TGTGCCACCAGCAGGGCGGGACTAGCGGGAGGATACGAGCAGTACTTC. This chain joins TRBV15 and TRBJ2-7, with 15 nucleotides matching TRBD2. The V gene's germline CDR1 is LNHNV and CDR2 YYDKDF (reference sequence). This CDR3 contains 16 residues. The V and J ends lost 3 bases and 4 bases, in that order; junction bases with no gene match: 4.

The rearrangement links TRBV2 to TRBJ1-1; possible D gene TRBD1, 6 bases. The CDR3 is made up of 15 amino acids. Germline assignment: CDR1 SNHLY and CDR2 FYNNEI. V lost 3 bases and J lost 5, with 16 bases in between. The CDR3 sequence: CASSDSGEGRTEAFF. The CDR3 DNA reads as TGTGCCAGCAGTGACTCAGGGGAGGGACGGACTGAAGCTTTCTTT. The full variable domain, completed using reference TRBV2 and TRBJ1-1, is EPEVTQTPSHQVTQMGQEVILRCVPISNHLYFYWYRQILGQKVEFLVSFYNNEISEKSEIFDDQFSVERPDGSNFTLKIRSTKLEDSAMYFCASSDSGEGRTEAFFGQGTRLTVV.

CDR3: CSASDRGTTEAFF. The CDR3 DNA follows: TGCAGTGCTAGTGACAGGGGGACCACTGAAGCTTTCTTT. The chain joins TRBV20-1 to TRBJ1-1; TRBD1 matches at 9 bases. V lost 3 bases to trimming and J lost 4 bases; unmatched junction nucleotides: 3. Germline V gene lookup returns CDR1 DFQATT and CDR2 SNEGSKA (reference sequence). This CDR3 comprises 13 residues.